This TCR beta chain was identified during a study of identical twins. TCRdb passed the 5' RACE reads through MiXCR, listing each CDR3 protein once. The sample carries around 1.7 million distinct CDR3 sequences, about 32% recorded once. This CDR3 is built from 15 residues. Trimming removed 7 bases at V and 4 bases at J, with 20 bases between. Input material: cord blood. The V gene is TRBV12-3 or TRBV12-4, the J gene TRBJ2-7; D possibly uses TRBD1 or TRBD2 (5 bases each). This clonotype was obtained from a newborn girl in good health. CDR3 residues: CASTLEGSALYEQYF. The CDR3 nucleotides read TGTGCCAGCACCCTTGAGGGGAGTGCACTTTACGAGCAGTACTTC.